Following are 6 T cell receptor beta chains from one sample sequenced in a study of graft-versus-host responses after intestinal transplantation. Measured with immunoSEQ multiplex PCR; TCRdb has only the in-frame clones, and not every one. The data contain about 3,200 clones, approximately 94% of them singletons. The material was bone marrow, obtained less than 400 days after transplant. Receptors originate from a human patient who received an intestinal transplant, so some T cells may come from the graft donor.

For the CDR3, the DNA is TGTGCCAGCAGTTTTGGATCCGGGGAGCTGTTTTTT. It codes for CASSFGSGELFF. This sequence joins TRBV27 and TRBJ2-2; unclear D gene. Trimming left V 3 bases short and J 6 bases short, with 5 bases between. CDR1 and CDR2 (germline): MNHEY, SMNVEV (reference sequence). The length of the CDR3 is 12 residues.

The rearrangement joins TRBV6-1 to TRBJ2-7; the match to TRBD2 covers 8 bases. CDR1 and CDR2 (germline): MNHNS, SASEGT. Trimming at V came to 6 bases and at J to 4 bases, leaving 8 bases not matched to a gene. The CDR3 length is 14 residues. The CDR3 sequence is CASSLAGLKYEQYF. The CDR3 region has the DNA TGTGCCAGCAGCCTAGCGGGCCTAAAATACGAGCAGTACTTC.

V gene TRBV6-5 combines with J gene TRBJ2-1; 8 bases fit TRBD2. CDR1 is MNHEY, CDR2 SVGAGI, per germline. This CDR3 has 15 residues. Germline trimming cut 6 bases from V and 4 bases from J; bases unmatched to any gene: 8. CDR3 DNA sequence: TGTGCCAGCAGCCCCGGGGGGGGAGATTACAATGAGCAGTTCTTC. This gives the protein CASSPGGGDYNEQFF.

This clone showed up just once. The CDR3 DNA reads TGTGCCAGCGGGGAGACCTACGAGCAGTACTTC. Its translation: CASGETYEQYF. This chain uses TRBV6-1 with TRBJ2-7, with D perhaps TRBD2 (5 bases). Germline V CDR1 and CDR2: MNHNS, SASEGT. The CDR3 covers 11 residues. V was shortened by 8 bases and J by 2 bases, with 7 bases between the two germline ends.

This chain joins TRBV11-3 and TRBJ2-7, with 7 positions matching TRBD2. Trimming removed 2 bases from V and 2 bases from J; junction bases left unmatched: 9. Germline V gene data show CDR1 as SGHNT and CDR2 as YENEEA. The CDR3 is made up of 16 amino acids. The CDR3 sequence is CASSLKRGWATYEQYF. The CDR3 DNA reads TGTGCCAGCAGCTTAAAGCGGGGATGGGCCACCTACGAGCAGTACTTC.

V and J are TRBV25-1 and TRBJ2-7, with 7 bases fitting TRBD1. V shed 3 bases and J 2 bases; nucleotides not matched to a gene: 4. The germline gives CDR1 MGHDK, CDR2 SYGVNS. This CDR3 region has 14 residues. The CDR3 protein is CASSETGSPYEQYF. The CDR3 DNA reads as TGTGCCAGCAGTGAGACAGGGTCGCCCTACGAGCAGTACTTC.